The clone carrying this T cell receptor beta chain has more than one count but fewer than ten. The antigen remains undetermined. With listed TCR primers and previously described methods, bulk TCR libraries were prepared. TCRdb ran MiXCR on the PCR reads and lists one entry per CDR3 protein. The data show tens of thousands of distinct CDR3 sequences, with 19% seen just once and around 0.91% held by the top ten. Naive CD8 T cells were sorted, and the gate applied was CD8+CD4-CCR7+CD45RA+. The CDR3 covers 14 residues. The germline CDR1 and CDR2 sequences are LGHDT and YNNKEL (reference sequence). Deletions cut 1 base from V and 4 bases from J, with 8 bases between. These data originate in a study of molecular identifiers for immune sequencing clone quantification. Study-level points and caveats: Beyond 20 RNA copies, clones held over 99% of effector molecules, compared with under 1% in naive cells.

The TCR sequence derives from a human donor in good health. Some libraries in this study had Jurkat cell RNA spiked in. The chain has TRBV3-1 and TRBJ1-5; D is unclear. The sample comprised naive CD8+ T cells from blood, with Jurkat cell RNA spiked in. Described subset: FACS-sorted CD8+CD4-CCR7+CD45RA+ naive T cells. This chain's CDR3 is CASSQGVENQPQHF. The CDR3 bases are TGTGCCAGCAGCCAAGGGGTAGAGAATCAGCCCCAGCATTTT.